The clone carrying this T cell receptor (beta chain) was seen just once. Before being deemed recovered, Cohort 3 donors had two negative PCRs, clearance, or symptom resolution. The sample belongs to a study of blood T cell repertoires in COVID-19. Overall study: PBMCs, B-cell-depleted T cells, or T cells were the source of the cDNA or gDNA that made up the material.

In the original analysis: Cell counts per sample came from amplifying reference gene primers. TCRdb's copy holds only in-frame clones and misses some; the assay was immunoSEQ multiplex PCR. V and J calls and clone size are copied from that table; D and trimming were computed from the DNA. The sample shows about 240,000 clones, roughly 90% of them seen only once. From germline, CDR1 is MDHEN and CDR2 SYDVKM. The length of the CDR3 is 13 residues. V lost 8 bases, J lost 7 bases, and 17 bases lay in between. The specimen was PBMCs or T cells enriched from blood (not recorded which). The source is a woman aged 25 to 39 who had recovered from COVID-19. This sequence joins TRBV28 and TRBJ1-1, with D unclear. The CDR3 coding sequence is TGTGCCAGCCTACCAGGTGCGGGTTTTGAAGCTTTCTTT. Protein product: CASLPGAGFEAFF.